Shown below are 9 T cell receptor beta chains from a single sample sequenced in a study of blood T cell repertoires in COVID-19. TCRdb keeps only in-frame clones here, not all; method: immunoSEQ multiplex PCR. The sample has 150,000 or so clones, over 75% seen once. The sample taken for sequencing was peripheral blood. The receptors here all came from a human donor in a cohort sampled during active COVID-19.

The rearrangement links TRBV7-3 to TRBJ1-6; 9 bases map to TRBD1. Germline CDR1 SGHTA, CDR2 FQGTGA. This CDR3 is built from 15 residues. V was clipped by 4 bases and J by 8 bases; unmatched bases: 6. As DNA, the CDR3 is TGTGCCAGCAGCTCATCGGGACAGGGCTATTCACCCCTCCACTTT. This sequence encodes CASSSSGQGYSPLHF.

The rearrangement joins TRBV9 to TRBJ2-3, with 13 nucleotides matching TRBD2. The CDR3 runs 19 residues. Trimming took 0 bases from V and 3 from J; bases not matched to a gene: 10. From germline, CDR1 is SGDLS and CDR2 YYNGEE. CDR3 sequence (DNA): TGTGCCAGCAGCGTAGAAAGCCCGGGACTAGCGGGACAGACAGATACGCAGTATTTT. It yields the protein CASSVESPGLAGQTDTQYF.

The chain links TRBV12-3 or TRBV12-4 to TRBJ1-2; 7 bases agree with TRBD1. V gave up 3 bases and J gave up 7 bases; unmatched junction bases: 2. CDR3 length: 12 amino acids. CDR3 sequence (DNA): TGTGCCAGCAGTTTTTCAGGGGGTGGCTACACCTTC. This encodes CASSFSGGGYTF.

The chain uses TRBV11-2 and TRBJ2-7, with 10 bases lining up with TRBD2. The trim removed 7 bases at V and 7 bases at J, leaving 13 bases unmatched. The CDR3 extends over 15 amino acids. Germline CDR1 SGHAT, CDR2 FQNNGV. The CDR3 loop reads CASTQTSGRVGEQYF. DNA of the CDR3: TGTGCCAGCACCCAAACCAGCGGGAGGGTGGGTGAGCAGTACTTC.

This clone came up once. V gene TRBV28 combines with J gene TRBJ1-5, with 8 bases lining up with TRBD1. Trimming cost V 5 bases and J 5 bases; bases outside gene matches: 14. The CDR3 covers 17 residues. Germline-derived CDR1 and CDR2 are MDHEN and SYDVKM. DNA for the CDR3: TGTGCCAGCAGTGCCGGCAGTGGGGGACAGGCCTATCAGCCCCAGCATTTT. Its protein product is CASSAGSGGQAYQPQHF.

This clone came up a few times. DNA for the CDR3: TGTGCCAGTAGTGGCTCCGGGACAGGGTCCTACGAGCAGTACTTC. Translation: CASSGSGTGSYEQYF. The rearrangement joins TRBV19 to TRBJ2-7, with TRBD1 identical over 9 bases. Trimming cost V 5 bases and J 1 base; bases outside gene matches: 6. CDR3 length: 15 amino acids. Germline V gene lookup returns CDR1 LNHDA and CDR2 SQIVND (reference sequence). Variable domain in full (rest from reference TRBV19 and TRBJ2-7): DGGITQSPKYLFRKEGQNVTLSCEQNLNHDAMYWYRQDPGQGLRLIYYSQIVNDFQKGDIAEGYSVSREKKESFPLTVTSAQKNPTAFYLCASSGSGTGSYEQYFGPGTRLTVT.

This chain joins TRBV4-3 and TRBJ2-3, with 12 nucleotides matching TRBD1. The CDR3 has 17 residues. V was clipped by 1 base and J by 9 bases; unmatched bases: 11. Germline V gene lookup returns CDR1 LGHNA and CDR2 YSLEER. CDR3 nucleotide sequence: TGCGCCAGCAGCCAAGCGCCGGGACAGGGGGCTCGGGGGACGCAGTATTTT. Residues: CASSQAPGQGARGTQYF.

The J gene is TRBJ2-3, the V gene TRBV19; D is ambiguous. Germline CDR1 is LNHDA and CDR2 is SQIVND (reference sequence). V lost 7 bases, J lost 1 base, and 6 bases lay in between. The CDR3 extends over 12 amino acids. The DNA for the CDR3 is TGTGCCAGTACTTTTGGCACAGATACGCAGTATTTT. Protein: CASTFGTDTQYF. Based on the CDR3 plus reference TRBV19 and TRBJ2-3, the full variable domain is DGGITQSPKYLFRKEGQNVTLSCEQNLNHDAMYWYRQDPGQGLRLIYYSQIVNDFQKGDIAEGYSVSREKKESFPLTVTSAQKNPTAFYLCASTFGTDTQYFGPGTRLTVL.

The chain uses TRBV28 and TRBJ2-7, with a possible D match to TRBD1 (5 bases). This CDR3 spans 13 amino acids. V was pared by 6 bases and J by 7 bases, with 16 bases between. The V gene's germline CDR1 is MDHEN and CDR2 SYDVKM. The CDR3 nucleotides are TGTGCCAGCAGCGTTCAGGGTCTTAGGGAGCAGTACTTC. Protein product: CASSVQGLREQYF.